The source of this T cell receptor (beta chain) is a study of beta chain features in type 1 diabetes. Study at large: Age, gender and cell yields were alike across patients and healthy donors. The study's findings and limits: The study found moderately but significantly shorter TCRB CDR3s in all four CD4+ subsets of Type 1 diabetes patients.

Expressed TCRB transcripts were sequenced after all isolated RNA was converted to cDNA. Sequenced by immunoSEQ multiplex PCR; TCRdb stores in-frame clones only, minus some. The profile shows under 300,000 clones, roughly 13% of them singletons. Germline V CDR1 and CDR2: MDHEN, SYDVKM. V was clipped by 6 bases and J by 2 bases, with 10 bases between them. This CDR3 has 13 residues. Worth noting for this clone: The target antigen is unknown.

The V call is TRBV28, the J call TRBJ1-2; D is ambiguous. This receptor was obtained from a young man with type 1 diabetes. Specimen: naive CD4+ T cells from blood. The CDR3 sequence: CASSRVLNYGYTF. CDR3 in DNA: TGTGCCAGCAGCCGAGTTCTGAACTATGGCTACACCTTC.